This T cell receptor beta chain was sequenced for a study of T-cell reconstitution after alpha-beta-depleted transplantation in children. Preparation of the TCRbeta library was carried out with unique molecular identifiers. TCRdb re-derived calls from the PCR reads in MiXCR, one entry per CDR3 protein. The data show about 540,000 distinct CDR3 sequences, 25% to 30% seen once. Whole-study findings and limits: Reportedly, alpha-beta T cells present about two months post-transplant originated from several hundred expanded clones of graft origin. Diversity of TCRbeta at day 60 was high in some patients, arising from surviving recipient T cells and thymic progenitors.

A note on this clonotype: Its antigen is unknown.

The source material was PBMCs, sampled before TCRalphabeta/CD19-depleted stem cell transplant. The receptor's source is a boy in the first two years of life with Wiskott-Aldrich syndrome, due to receive a stem cell transplant.

The CDR3, as DNA: TGTGCCAGCGCTGAGTCGAACGCGAACACCGGGGAGCTGTTTTTT. This sequence encodes CASAESNANTGELFF. The chain is built from TRBV2 and TRBJ2-2, with unresolved D. Germline V lookup: CDR1 SNHLY, CDR2 FYNNEI. Trimming shortened V by 8 bases and J by 0 bases, and 13 bases separated the two germline ends. CDR3 length: 15 amino acids.